Sequencing of this T cell receptor (beta chain) was carried out in a study of T-cell reconstitution after alpha-beta-depleted transplantation in children. Whole-study findings and limits: Several hundred expanded graft clones reportedly were the source of alpha-beta T cells about two months after transplant. Recipient T cells and thymic progenitors that survived were the source of the high TCRbeta diversity seen at day 60 in some patients. T-cell counts and diversity at one year following transplant were attributed mainly to newly produced T cells.

Germline V gene data show CDR1 as MDHEN and CDR2 as SYDVKM. V lost 5 bases and J lost 5; bases outside the gene matches: 19. The CDR3 loop spans 19 amino acids. It was with unique molecular identifiers that the TCRbeta library was prepared. TCRdb fed the PCR reads into MiXCR, producing one record per CDR3 protein. The table shows hundreds of thousands of distinct CDR3 sequences, with roughly 17% occurring only once. Turning to this clonotype: Its specificity is not known.

The source material was PBMCs, mostly from graft donor cells, sampled 360 days after TCRalphabeta/CD19-depleted stem cell transplant. The receptor comes from a boy under three years old who had a stem cell transplant for Wiskott-Aldrich syndrome, so the T cells may come from the graft donor. The chain joins TRBV28 to TRBJ2-3, with 10 bases identical to TRBD1. CDR3 region: CASSELGFGGQGLKDTQYF. The CDR3 DNA is TGTGCCAGCAGTGAATTAGGGTTCGGGGGACAGGGGTTGAAAGATACGCAGTATTTT.